What follows are 7 T cell receptor beta chains derived from one specimen sequenced in a study of T cell responses to AZD1222 COVID-19 vaccine. Sequencing was performed with immunoSEQ multiplex PCR; in TCRdb, only in-frame clones are kept and a portion is missing. The table records about 110,000 clones, about 92% of them present only once. Specimen: peripheral blood, collected 28 days after the second AZD1222 dose. The receptors were sampled from an adult who received the AZD1222 COVID-19 vaccine.

This clone was seen only once. This sequence joins TRBV5-1 and TRBJ2-3; the match to TRBD2 covers 11 bases. Germline assignment: CDR1 SGHRS and CDR2 YFSETQ. With 4 bases clipped from V and 1 base from J, the junction kept 5 bases outside the gene matches. The CDR3 extends over 16 amino acids. The CDR3 loop reads CASSQTTSGGTDTQYF. The CDR3 nucleotides are TGCGCCAGCAGCCAAACGACTAGCGGGGGCACAGATACGCAGTATTTT. Full variable domain (rest looked up from reference TRBV5-1 and TRBJ2-3): KAGVTQTPRYLIKTRGQQVTLSCSPISGHRSVSWYQQTPGQGLQFLFEYFSETQRNKGNFPGRFSGRQFSNSRSEMNVSTLELGDSALYLCASSQTTSGGTDTQYFGPGTRLTVL.

The chain carries TRBV11-2 and TRBJ1-5; 8 bases agree with TRBD1. The CDR3 length is 18 residues. J was trimmed by 7 bases and V by 1 base; bases with no gene match: 15. CDR1 is SGHAT, CDR2 FQNNGV, per germline. CDR3 sequence: CASSLGHRGRPFGQPQHF. CDR3 in DNA: TGTGCCAGCAGCTTAGGCCACAGGGGGAGGCCCTTTGGGCAGCCCCAGCATTTT.

The rearrangement uses TRBV27 and TRBJ2-3; D perhaps matches TRBD1 (6 bases). In germline, CDR1 is MNHEY, CDR2 SMNVEV (reference sequence). The CDR3 is made up of 17 amino acids. The germline V and J ends were trimmed by 1 base and 2 bases, with 16 bases remaining between them. The CDR3 loop is CASSLYATSGVTDTQYF. CDR3 DNA sequence: TGTGCCAGCAGTTTATATGCGACGTCAGGGGTCACAGATACGCAGTATTTT.

The J gene is TRBJ1-4, the V gene TRBV25-1; D is possibly TRBD1 (6 bases). In germline, CDR1 is MGHDK, CDR2 SYGVNS. V was shortened by 4 bases and J by 3 bases, with 12 bases between the two germline ends. The CDR3 length is 15 residues. For the CDR3, the DNA is TGTGCCAGCAGTGTGGACAGCGGTCCTAATGAAAAACTGTTTTTT. This codes for CASSVDSGPNEKLFF.

The V call is TRBV9, the J call TRBJ2-2, with D perhaps given as TRBD1 or TRBD2 (5 bases each). The ends were cut back, 2 bases at V and 6 bases at J, with 14 bases in the middle. Germline CDR1 reads SGDLS; CDR2 reads YYNGEE. The CDR3 totals 15 residues. The CDR3 region has the DNA TGTGCCAGCAGCGTCGCAGGGAGTATGTCCGGGGAGCTGTTTTTT. It yields the protein CASSVAGSMSGELFF. Full variable domain (remainder filled in from reference TRBV9 and TRBJ2-2): DSGVTQTPKHLITATGQRVTLRCSPRSGDLSVYWYQQSLDQGLQFLIQYYNGEERAKGNILERFSAQQFPDLHSELNLSSLELGDSALYFCASSVAGSMSGELFFGEGSRLTVL.

This sequence joins TRBV6-2 or TRBV6-3 and TRBJ2-7; tentatively, D is TRBD1 (6 bases). The V end lost 4 bases, the J end lost 3 bases, and 10 bases lay between the germline ends. The germline gives CDR1 MNHEY, CDR2 SVGEGT. The CDR3 is 13 residues long. The CDR3 nucleotides are TGTGCCAGCAGTTTGGACAGACTCTACGAGCAGTACTTC. It specifies CASSLDRLYEQYF.

The genes are TRBV7-8 and TRBJ2-5; D is possibly TRBD2 (5 bases). From germline, CDR1 is SGHVS and CDR2 FQNEAQ. There are 14 residues in the CDR3. Trimming removed 8 bases at V and 2 bases at J, with 15 bases between. The CDR3 protein is CASDRGRRQETQYF. In DNA form, the CDR3 reads TGTGCCAGCGATAGAGGACGGAGGCAAGAGACCCAGTACTTC.